Listed here is a single T cell receptor beta chain. This sample stems from a study of blood T cell repertoires in COVID-19. Study in general: The United States, Italy and Spain were the sources of the acute and convalescent COVID-19 samples. Sources were T cells, B-cell-depleted T cells, or PBMCs; the material itself was cDNA or gDNA.

CDR1 is LGHDT, CDR2 YNNKEL, per germline (reference sequence). The V end was cut by 2 bases, the J end by 5 bases, with 16 bases between. This CDR3 has 16 residues. Methods used by the authors: Estimation of nucleated cell counts was performed using reference gene primer amplification. Assay: immunoSEQ multiplex PCR; the TCRdb copy retains only in-frame clones and omits some. Clonal size and the V and J genes are those of that table, whereas D and trimming came from the DNA. Found here are hundreds of thousands of clones, around nine tenths of them singletons; the top ten hold around 3.3%. The material sequenced was peripheral blood. The TCR was taken from a woman aged 18-30 years who had recovered from COVID-19. The chain combines TRBV3-1 (or the pseudogene TRBV3-2) with TRBJ2-4; a weak D match, TRBD1 (6 bases). The CDR3 DNA sequence: TGTGCCAGCAGCCAAAAAAAGACAGGACCGGAAAACATTCAGTACTTC. Amino acids: CASSQKKTGPENIQYF.